Included here is one T cell receptor (beta chain) sequence, with context. In germline, CDR1 is LGHDT, CDR2 YNNKEL (reference sequence). Trimming cost V 7 bases and J 0 bases; bases outside gene matches: 6. CDR3 length: 14 amino acids. This sample is part of a study of blood T cell repertoires in COVID-19. The protocol was immunoSEQ multiplex PCR, while the TCRdb copy is restricted to in-frame clones and leaves out a portion. There are around 100,000 clones in the sample; around 90% occur only once, and approximately 5.4% lies in the top ten. The chain is built from TRBV3-1 (or the pseudogene TRBV3-2) and TRBJ2-7, with TRBD2 identical over 7 bases. Sequenced input: peripheral blood. This TCR came from a man between 60 and 75 years old with COVID-19, enrolled during active disease. The CDR3 spells CASTTSASSYEQYF. CDR3 bases: TGTGCCAGCACCACTAGCGCGAGCTCCTACGAGCAGTACTTC.